These T cell receptor beta chains were read from a single sample in a study of sequential checkpoint blockade in melanoma. Measured with immunoSEQ multiplex PCR; TCRdb has only the in-frame clones, and not every one. The data contain about 3,800 clones, roughly 20% of them singletons. This material consisted of tumor tissue (inferred from file names), taken from a patient given nivolumab and ipilimumab in sequence. These receptors were taken from a human donor with melanoma. CDR3s include the opening cysteine and the closing phenylalanine or tryptophan. The order of the fields is D gene, J gene, clone size, V gene, CDR3 protein, CDR3 DNA. D genes are given only for firm matches. Expanded clones are given a class, and other clones once, few, many or no size at all.

>.|TRBJ1-2|.|TRBV11-3
CASSTGGSLNYGYTF
TGTGCCAGCAGCACTGGCGGGAGTCTTAACTATGGCTACACCTTC
>.|TRBJ2-2|.|TRBV5-1
CASSLALGADTGELFF
TGCGCCAGCAGCTTGGCTCTGGGGGCGGACACCGGGGAGCTGTTTTTT
>TRBD2|TRBJ2-4|.|TRBV30
CAWSWGREDIQYF
TGTGCCTGGAGTTGGGGGAGGGAAGACATTCAGTACTTC
>TRBD1|TRBJ2-5|many|TRBV7-6
CASSVIGGLETQYF
TGTGCCAGCAGCGTAATAGGGGGCCTGGAGACCCAGTACTTC
>.|TRBJ1-1|.|TRBV18
CASSPRGDHPPEAFF
TGTGCCAGCTCACCACGGGGGGACCACCCTCCTGAAGCTTTCTTT
>.|TRBJ1-1|many|TRBV11-3
CASRHPVGGTEAFF
TGTGCCAGCAGACACCCGGTCGGGGGAACTGAAGCTTTCTTT
>.|TRBJ2-1|.|TRBV15
CATSRRDFYNEQFF
TGTGCCACCAGCAGACGGGACTTCTACAATGAGCAGTTCTTC
>.|TRBJ1-1|few|TRBV18
CASSPTANTEAFF
TGTGCCAGCTCACCAACGGCGAACACTGAAGCTTTCTTT
>TRBD2|TRBJ2-3|.|TRBV14
CASSQGTRIFTDTQYF
TGTGCCAGCAGCCAAGGGACTAGGATTTTTACAGATACGCAGTATTTT
>.|TRBJ1-3|medium-sized|TRBV4-1
CASSQDPGRNTIYF
TGCGCCAGCAGCCAAGACCCAGGGAGAAACACCATATATTTT
>.|TRBJ1-5|.|TRBV29-1
CSVSAGSRQPQHF
TGCAGCGTCTCAGCAGGGTCGAGGCAGCCCCAGCATTTT
>.|TRBJ1-3|.|TRBV5-1
CASSRDISGNTIYF
TGCGCCAGCAGTCGGGACATCTCTGGAAACACCATATATTTT
>TRBD2|TRBJ2-2|.|TRBV6-8
CASSFPSGKYTGELFF
TGTGCCAGCAGTTTCCCCAGCGGGAAATATACCGGGGAGCTGTTTTTT
>TRBD1|TRBJ1-5|few|TRBV28
CASSQTGAGNQPQHF
TGTGCCAGCAGCCAGACAGGGGCCGGCAATCAGCCCCAGCATTTT
>.|TRBJ1-6|.|TRBV30
CAWRGFRANSPLHF
TGTGCCTGGAGAGGGTTCAGGGCGAATTCACCCCTCCACTTT
>.|TRBJ2-7|.|TRBV9
CASSPMRAPYEQYF
TGTGCCAGCAGCCCAATGCGGGCTCCCTACGAGCAGTACTTC
>.|TRBJ2-3|.|TRBV6-8
CASSYSRVRGSYQDTQYF
TGTGCCAGCAGTTACTCGAGGGTCAGGGGCTCCTACCAAGATACGCAGTATTTT
>TRBD1|TRBJ2-3|.|TRBV4-1
CASSRADRGTQYF
TGCGCCAGCAGCCGGGCGGACAGGGGTACGCAGTATTTT
>.|TRBJ2-7|few|TRBV6-8
CATSPRPYSYEQYF
TGTGCCACCTCTCCCCGGCCGTACTCCTACGAGCAGTACTTC
>TRBD2|TRBJ2-2|medium-sized|TRBV6-8
CAISGLGTSGSNVGELFF
TGTGCCATCAGTGGACTCGGGACTAGCGGGAGTAATGTCGGGGAGCTGTTTTTT
>.|TRBJ1-5|few|TRBV11-3
CASSLNGASQPQHF
TGTGCCAGCAGCTTAAACGGGGCAAGTCAGCCCCAGCATTTT
>.|TRBJ2-7|.|TRBV5-1
CASSFPADVPSYEQYF
TGCGCCAGCAGCTTTCCGGCCGACGTACCCTCCTACGAGCAGTACTTC
>TRBD1|TRBJ1-2|few|TRBV9
CASSDGQGRGRLRVGYTF
TGTGCCAGCAGCGACGGTCAAGGCAGGGGGCGTTTGCGAGTTGGCTACACCTTC
>TRBD2|TRBJ2-1|.|TRBV30
CAWSVSSGRYNEQFF
TGTGCCTGGAGTGTATCTAGCGGGAGGTACAATGAGCAGTTCTTC
>.|TRBJ2-6|.|TRBV6-8
CASQLRDLSGANVLTF
TGTGCCAGTCAGTTAAGGGACCTCTCTGGGGCCAACGTCCTGACTTTC
>TRBD1|TRBJ1-1|.|TRBV11-3
CASSLTRTGTSEAFF
TGTGCCAGCAGCCTAACGCGGACAGGGACATCTGAAGCTTTCTTT
>.|TRBJ1-5|.|TRBV11-3
CASSLGPSNQPQHF
TGTGCCAGCAGCTTAGGACCGAGCAATCAGCCCCAGCATTTT
>.|TRBJ2-6|many|TRBV11-3
CASSLATGMEAGANVLTF
TGTGCCAGCAGCTTGGCCACAGGGATGGAGGCTGGGGCCAACGTCCTGACTTTC
>.|TRBJ1-1|medium-sized|TRBV30
CASAGHMNTEAFF
TGTGCCTCGGCGGGACATATGAACACTGAAGCTTTCTTT
>TRBD1|TRBJ2-1|large|TRBV9
CASSVMTGWNEQFF
TGTGCCAGCAGCGTTATGACAGGGTGGAATGAGCAGTTCTTC
>.|TRBJ2-1|large|TRBV18
CASSPPAADPYNEQFF
TGTGCCAGCTCACCACCAGCGGCAGATCCCTACAATGAGCAGTTCTTC
>TRBD1|TRBJ2-1|.|TRBV19
CASSTDRGTYNEQFF
TGTGCCAGTAGTACCGACAGGGGCACCTACAATGAGCAGTTCTTC
>.|TRBJ2-2|few|TRBV28
CASSTTRAPTGELFF
TGTGCCAGCAGCACAACCCGGGCCCCCACCGGGGAGCTGTTTTTT
>.|TRBJ1-2|.|TRBV19
CASSWDTRSWGYTF
TGTGCCAGTAGCTGGGACACCAGATCGTGGGGCTACACCTTC
>TRBD2|TRBJ2-7|.|TRBV5-1
CASSPGTSRDEQYF
TGCGCCAGCAGCCCCGGGACTAGCAGAGACGAGCAGTACTTC
>TRBD1|TRBJ2-7|large|TRBV10-3
CAISELGVGTGDYEQYF
TGTGCCATCAGTGAGTTAGGCGTTGGGACAGGGGACTACGAGCAGTACTTC
>TRBD2|TRBJ2-1|.|TRBV11-3
CASSSRRLAGSYNEQFF
TGTGCCAGCAGCTCTCGTAGACTAGCGGGGTCCTACAATGAGCAGTTCTTC
>.|TRBJ2-1|few|TRBV4-1
CASSQNALFPDRANEQFF
TGCGCCAGCAGCCAGAATGCCCTATTCCCGGACAGAGCAAATGAGCAGTTCTTC
>TRBD1|TRBJ2-7|.|TRBV14
CASSRMTGIYYEQYF
TGTGCCAGCAGCCGCATGACAGGGATATACTACGAGCAGTACTTC
>.|TRBJ1-1|.|TRBV15
CATSRERIQGTEAFF
TGTGCCACCAGCAGAGAACGAATCCAGGGGACTGAAGCTTTCTTT
>TRBD2|TRBJ2-7|.|TRBV28
CASSYRLAGDSYEQYF
TGTGCCAGCAGTTACCGACTAGCGGGGGACTCCTACGAGCAGTACTTC
>TRBD2|TRBJ2-2|once|TRBV15
CATQGASGRAALSTGELFF
TGTGCCACCCAAGGGGCTAGCGGGAGGGCCGCTTTGAGCACCGGGGAGCTGTTTTTT
>.|TRBJ1-1|.|TRBV18
CASSGTGGDAEAFF
TGTGCCAGCTCCGGCACGGGGGGTGACGCTGAAGCTTTCTTT
>TRBD1|TRBJ2-3|medium-sized|TRBV11-3
CASSTRTGAVFTDTQYF
TGTGCCAGCAGTACCCGGACAGGCGCCGTCTTCACAGATACGCAGTATTTT
>.|TRBJ2-1|.|TRBV1
CASSQGSGTSGSSNEQFF
TGCGCCAGCAGCCAAGGAAGTGGGACTAGCGGGAGTAGTAATGAGCAGTTCTTC
>TRBD1|TRBJ1-3|.|TRBV30
CAWKNPGTASGNTIYF
TGTGCCTGGAAGAACCCCGGGACAGCCTCTGGAAACACCATATATTTT
>.|TRBJ2-3|few|TRBV15
CATSSYRDLTDTQYF
TGTGCCACCAGCAGCTACAGGGACCTCACAGATACGCAGTATTTT
>.|TRBJ1-2|few|TRBV28
CASQGTNRFIGYTF
TGTGCCAGCCAGGGCACAAATCGATTTATCGGCTACACCTTC
>.|TRBJ2-1|.|TRBV9
CATKGTRNSYNEQFF
TGTGCCACCAAGGGGACCCGAAACTCCTACAATGAGCAGTTCTTC
>TRBD2|TRBJ2-1|few|TRBV9
CASRRLAGVGNEQFF
TGTGCCAGCAGGCGACTAGCGGGAGTAGGAAATGAGCAGTTCTTC
>.|TRBJ2-6|many|TRBV11-3
CASSENMGTLGANVLTF
TGTGCCAGCAGCGAAAACATGGGGACTCTGGGAGCCAACGTCCTGACTTTC
>TRBD1|TRBJ1-5|.|TRBV12-5
CASGSGQGQSQPQHF
TGTGCTAGTGGTTCTGGACAGGGGCAATCTCAGCCCCAGCATTTT
>TRBD1|TRBJ2-1|large|TRBV19
CASSRTGGSYNEQFF
TGTGCCAGTAGTCGTACAGGGGGATCTTACAATGAGCAGTTCTTC
>TRBD1|TRBJ2-2|medium-sized|TRBV15
CATSRDATGLNTGELFF
TGTGCCACCAGCAGAGATGCGACAGGGCTGAACACCGGGGAGCTGTTTTTT
>.|TRBJ1-1|few|TRBV6-8
CASSPGPFRILGNTEAFF
TGTGCCAGCAGTCCCGGACCCTTCCGGATCCTGGGGAACACTGAAGCTTTCTTT
>.|TRBJ1-2|few|TRBV6-8
CASGKRPRDNYGYTF
TGTGCCAGCGGAAAGAGGCCTCGTGATAACTATGGCTACACCTTC
>TRBD1|TRBJ2-7|.|TRBV11-3
CASSPGTGVNEQYF
TGTGCCAGCAGCCCTGGGACAGGGGTGAACGAGCAGTACTTC
>TRBD1|TRBJ1-1|.|TRBV12-5
CASRDREDTEAFF
TGTGCCAGCCGGGACAGGGAGGACACTGAAGCTTTCTTT
>.|TRBJ1-4|medium-sized|TRBV11-3
CASSPPDGDEKLFF
TGTGCCAGCAGCCCCCCGGACGGGGATGAAAAACTGTTTTTT
>TRBD1|TRBJ1-4|.|TRBV19
CASSITGDSDEKLFF
TGTGCCAGTAGTATCACAGGGGATTCTGATGAAAAACTGTTTTTT